What follows are 22 T cell receptor beta chains derived from one specimen sequenced in a study of read filtering for tumor transcriptome and immune sequencing. Molecular barcoded adaptors covering alpha/delta and beta/gamma chains were used on roughly 370 ng RNA. TCRdb itself ran the reads through MiXCR, one entry per CDR3 protein. This table holds 60,000 to 80,000 distinct CDR3 sequences, roughly 13% found once. Sequencing input: a population of CD138-negative cells sorted from bone marrow. The receptors were sampled from a donor aged 40 or over with multiple myeloma.

Points on this clonotype: A far larger clone is off by one base, so a read error is likely. The chain joins TRBV12-3 or TRBV12-4 to TRBJ2-1, with a tentative D call TRBD1 (5 bases). V lost 7 bases to trimming and J lost 5 bases, with 15 bases between them. CDR3 length: 14 residues. CDR3 sequence (DNA): TGTGCCAGCAATTTTTACAGGTTAAACAATGAGCAGTTCTTC. Its protein is CASNFYRLNNEQFF.

To note about this clonotype: The junction departs from germline at one end; a sequencing error may be responsible. The J gene is TRBJ2-1, the V gene TRBV18, with 7 bases matching TRBD1. The CDR3 loop spans 14 amino acids. The germline V gene encodes CDR1 KGHSH and CDR2 LQKENI. CDR3 sequence: CASPPGQSNNEQFF. The CDR3 region has the DNA TGTGCCAGCCCACCGGGACAGAGCAACAATGAGCAGTTCTTC. Full variable domain (missing parts from reference TRBV18 and TRBJ2-1): NAGVMQNPRHLVRRRGQEARLRCSPMKGHSHVYWYRQLPEEGLKFMVYLQKENIIDESGMPKERFSAEFPKEGPSILRIQQVVRGDSAAYFCASPPGQSNNEQFFGPGTRLTVL.

In this sample, this clonotype turned up many times. The chain recombines TRBV9 with TRBJ1-6; D uncertain. V was shortened by 3 bases and J by 8 bases, with 12 bases between the two germline ends. The germline gives CDR1 SGDLS, CDR2 YYNGEE. CDR3 length equals 14 residues. CDR3 in amino acids: CASSASQVDSPLHF. For the CDR3, the DNA is TGTGCCAGCAGCGCTTCCCAGGTGGATTCACCCCTCCACTTT. The variable domain in full, with the rest retrieved from reference TRBV9 and TRBJ1-6, is DSGVTQTPKHLITATGQRVTLRCSPRSGDLSVYWYQQSLDQGLQFLIQYYNGEERAKGNILERFSAQQFPDLHSELNLSSLELGDSALYFCASSASQVDSPLHFGNGTRLTVT.

This clonotype was seen repeatedly, ten times or more. The chain recombines TRBV29-1 with TRBJ2-7; 8 nucleotides line up with TRBD2. The length of the CDR3 is 13 residues. The V gene's germline CDR1 is SQVTM and CDR2 ANQGSEA. With V trimmed by 6 bases and J by 2 bases, 6 bases remained unmatched. The CDR3 region is CSVRTSFAYEQYF. The CDR3 region has the DNA TGCAGCGTGCGGACTAGCTTCGCCTACGAGCAGTACTTC.

This clonotype has at least ten counts. The chain has TRBV6-2 or TRBV6-3 and TRBJ2-1; 10 nucleotides match TRBD1. J was trimmed by 4 bases and V by 2 bases; bases with no gene match: 8. The CDR3 consists of 17 residues. Germline CDR1 and CDR2: MNHEY and SVGEGT. Here the CDR3 reads CASSYGRQGASYNEQFF. CDR3 DNA: TGTGCCAGCAGTTACGGCAGACAGGGGGCATCATACAATGAGCAGTTCTTC.

This clonotype came up many times. The chain links TRBV3-1 to TRBJ2-3, with D maybe TRBD1 (5 bases). Germline CDR1 is LGHDT and CDR2 is YNNKEL (reference sequence). The CDR3 is 15 amino acids. V lost 1 base and J 5 bases, leaving 13 bases between the germline ends. The CDR3 spells CASSQGGLEVDTQYF. CDR3 DNA: TGTGCCAGCAGCCAAGGGGGCCTTGAAGTAGATACGCAGTATTTT.

As to this clonotype: The junction does not match germline at one end; this may be a read error. The gene calls are TRBV7-6 and TRBJ2-7, with 7 bases aligning to TRBD1. CDR3 length equals 14 residues. The germline CDR1 and CDR2 sequences are SGHVS and FNYEAQ. CDR3 coding DNA: TGTGCCAGTAGCCCTGGGACAGCCTCCCACGAGCAGTACTTC. Translated: CASSPGTASHEQYF.

The chain uses TRBV7-2 and TRBJ2-7, with a tentative D call TRBD1 (5 bases). The germline V and J ends were trimmed by 5 bases and 3 bases, with 11 bases remaining between them. CDR3 length: 13 residues. Germline CDR1 reads SGHTA; CDR2 reads FQGNSA. The CDR3 spells CASSRSDSYEQYF. DNA of the CDR3: TGTGCCAGCAGCCGCAGCGACAGCTACGAGCAGTACTTC.

This rearrangement joins TRBV19 to TRBJ2-3; 11 nucleotides agree with TRBD2. J lost 3 bases, V lost 3 bases, and 8 bases had no gene match. The CDR3 runs 17 residues. Germline V CDR1 and CDR2: LNHDA, SQIVND (reference sequence). The CDR3 DNA is TGTGCCAGTAGTATTCCCCTAGCGGGAGGAGGGACAGATACGCAGTATTTT. Translating gives CASSIPLAGGGTDTQYF.

This clonotype was counted many times. The V and J genes are TRBV2 and TRBJ1-5, with D possibly TRBD1 on 5 matching bases. Trimming pared 7 bases from V and 13 bases from J, leaving 20 bases between. CDR3 size: 13 residues. The germline CDR1 and CDR2 sequences are SNHLY and FYNNEI. The CDR3 spells CASNQRPGTDQHF. The CDR3 nucleotides are TGTGCCAGCAATCAACGTCCCGGGACTGATCAGCATTTT.

This clonotype was detected many times. This sequence joins TRBV7-9 and TRBJ2-3; 8 bases are a match to TRBD1. The CDR3 has 18 residues. Losses at the gene ends were 1 base for V and 3 bases for J; bases not matched to a gene: 12. Germline V gene data show CDR1 as SEHNR and CDR2 as FQNEAQ (reference sequence). CDR3 sequence: CASSLGTLRQGKTDTQYF. The DNA for the CDR3 is TGTGCCAGCAGCTTAGGAACCCTGAGACAGGGGAAAACAGATACGCAGTATTTT.

This clonotype was counted at least ten times. The rearrangement links TRBV29-1 to TRBJ1-2, with 8 bases that match TRBD1. The CDR3 totals 16 residues. Germline V gene data show CDR1 as SQVTM and CDR2 as ANQGSEA. The junction had 11 bases not matched to a gene; V was cut back by 1 base and J by 4 bases. CDR3 DNA sequence: TGCAGCGTTGAAGGCGCCGGGACAGGAGTCTTCTATGGCTACACCTTC. Its translation is CSVEGAGTGVFYGYTF.

This clonotype was observed a few times. This sequence joins TRBV29-1 and TRBJ2-1, with 8 bases lining up with TRBD2. With V trimmed by 1 base and J by 7 bases, 15 bases remained unmatched. The CDR3 is 17 residues long. The germline V gene has CDR1 SQVTM and CDR2 ANQGSEA. The CDR3 nucleotides read TGCAGCGTTGAAGTTACGGACCACGGGACTAGTTGGAATGAGCAGTTCTTC. Translated: CSVEVTDHGTSWNEQFF.

This clonotype is judged medium-sized. The chain joins TRBV2 to TRBJ2-1; no definite D call. Germline assignment: CDR1 SNHLY and CDR2 FYNNEI. V dropped 3 bases and J dropped 9 bases, with 3 bases sitting between them. The CDR3 loop spans 10 amino acids. The CDR3 coding sequence is TGTGCCAGCAGTGACGGTGAGCAGTTCTTC. This codes for CASSDGEQFF.

Turning to this clonotype: Compared with germline, one end of the junction differs, possibly owing to a read error. CDR3 nucleotides: TGTGTCAGCAGTTTCCCGGGACTCAACTCCTACGATGAGCAGTTCTTC. It yields the protein CVSSFPGLNSYDEQFF. This chain links TRBV27 with TRBJ2-1; TRBD2 might be the D (6 bases). Germline CDR1 reads MNHEY; CDR2 reads SMNVEV (reference sequence). The CDR3 extends over 16 amino acids.

With respect to this clonotype: It may be a read error: a sequence one base away is much more abundant. The CDR3 sequence is CSASLEAYNEQFF. The CDR3, as DNA: TGCAGTGCTAGCCTTGAGGCTTACAATGAGCAGTTCTTC. The chain recombines TRBV20-1 with TRBJ2-1, with D uncertain. Deletions cut 3 bases from V and 4 bases from J, with 10 bases between. Germline CDR1 is DFQATT and CDR2 is SNEGSKA (reference sequence). The CDR3 runs to 13 residues.

This clonotype has only a few counts. The V gene is TRBV27, the J gene TRBJ2-7; D gene uncertain. V was cut by 4 bases and J by 4 bases, with 11 bases left in between. Germline assignment: CDR1 MNHEY and CDR2 SMNVEV (reference sequence). The CDR3 has 13 residues. CDR3 bases: TGTGCCAGCAGTTATGGGCAGATTTACGAGCAGTACTTC. Protein sequence: CASSYGQIYEQYF.

The chain uses TRBV2 and TRBJ2-1, with D tentatively TRBD2 (7 bases). The V and J ends lost 7 bases and 9 bases respectively, with 19 bases between them. The CDR3 covers 14 residues. Germline CDR1 and CDR2: SNHLY and FYNNEI. Here the CDR3 reads CASMRQREGGEQFF. The CDR3 DNA is TGTGCCAGCATGAGGCAGCGGGAAGGGGGTGAGCAGTTCTTC.

There are many counts of this clonotype. V is TRBV5-1 and J is TRBJ2-1; 7 bases map to TRBD1. CDR1 is SGHRS, CDR2 YFSETQ, per germline. J gave up 2 bases and V 3 bases, and 8 bases lay outside the gene matches. The CDR3 sequence is 16 residues long. This CDR3 reads CASSSGTVLAYNEQFF. In nucleotides, the CDR3 is TGCGCCAGCAGCTCCGGGACAGTTTTAGCCTACAATGAGCAGTTCTTC.

The chain recombines TRBV7-3 with TRBJ2-1, with TRBD2 matching over 7 bases. Trimming took 7 bases from V and 6 from J; bases not matched to a gene: 9. Germline-derived CDR1 and CDR2 are SGHTA and FQGTGA. CDR3 length equals 14 residues. Here the CDR3 DNA reads TGTGCCAGCACCACCGGGGGGAGGGGCAATGAGCAGTTCTTC. Translated, it gives CASTTGGRGNEQFF.

Details on this clonotype: Possible read error: a much larger clone is one base away. The chain uses TRBV27 and TRBJ2-1, with 10 bases matching TRBD2. Germline lookup yields CDR1 MNHEY and CDR2 SMNVEV (reference sequence). This CDR3 has 16 amino acids. The CDR3 bases are TGTGCCAGCACGGTGAGCGGGAGGGCCGGGAACAAGGAGCAGTTCTTC. Amino acids: CASTVSGRAGNKEQFF.

The table lists this clonotype with many counts. The chain carries TRBV7-9 and TRBJ1-5; 7 bases match TRBD1. Germline loops: CDR1 SEHNR, CDR2 FQNEAQ (reference sequence). The trim removed 5 bases at V and 0 bases at J, leaving 4 bases unmatched. This CDR3 has 15 residues. CDR3 DNA sequence: TGTGCCAGCAGCAAGACAGGGTCTAGCAATCAGCCCCAGCATTTT. Translated, it gives CASSKTGSSNQPQHF.